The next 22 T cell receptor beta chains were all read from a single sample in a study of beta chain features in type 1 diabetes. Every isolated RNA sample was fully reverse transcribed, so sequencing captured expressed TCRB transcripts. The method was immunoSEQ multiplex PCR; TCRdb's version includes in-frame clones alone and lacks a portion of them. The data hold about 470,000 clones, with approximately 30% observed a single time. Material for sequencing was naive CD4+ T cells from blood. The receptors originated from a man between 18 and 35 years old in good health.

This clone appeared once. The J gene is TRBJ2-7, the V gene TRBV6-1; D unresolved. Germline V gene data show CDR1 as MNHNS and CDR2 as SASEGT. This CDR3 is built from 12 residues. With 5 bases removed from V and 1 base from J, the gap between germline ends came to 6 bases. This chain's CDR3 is CASSLQSYEQYF. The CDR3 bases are TGTGCCAGCAGTCTCCAGTCCTACGAGCAGTACTTC.

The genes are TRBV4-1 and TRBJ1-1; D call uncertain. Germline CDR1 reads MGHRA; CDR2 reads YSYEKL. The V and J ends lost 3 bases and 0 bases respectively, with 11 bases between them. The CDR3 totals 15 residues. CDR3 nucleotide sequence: TGCGCCAGCAGCCATGTTGGGAATCTGAACACTGAAGCTTTCTTT. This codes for CASSHVGNLNTEAFF.

The CDR3 nucleotides are TGTGCCAGCAGCTTATCATATGGCACAGATACGCAGTATTTT. Its translation is CASSLSYGTDTQYF. The rearrangement joins TRBV7-2 to TRBJ2-3; D gene uncertain. The CDR3 length is 14 residues. Germline V gives CDR1 SGHTA, CDR2 FQGNSA. V gave up 2 bases and J gave up 1 base, with 7 bases separating them.

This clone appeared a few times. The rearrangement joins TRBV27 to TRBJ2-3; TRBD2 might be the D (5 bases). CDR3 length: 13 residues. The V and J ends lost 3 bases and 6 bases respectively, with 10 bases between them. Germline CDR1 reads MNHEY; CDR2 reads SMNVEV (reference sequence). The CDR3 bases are TGTGCCAGCAGTTTCCTAGCTGTTGATACGCAGTATTTT. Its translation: CASSFLAVDTQYF.

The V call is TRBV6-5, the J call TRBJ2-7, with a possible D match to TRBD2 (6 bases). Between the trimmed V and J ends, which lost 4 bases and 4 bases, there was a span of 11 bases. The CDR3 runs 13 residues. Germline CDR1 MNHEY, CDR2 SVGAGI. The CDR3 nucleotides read TGTGCCAGCAGTTGGGGGGAGAGGTACGAGCAGTACTTC. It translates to CASSWGERYEQYF.

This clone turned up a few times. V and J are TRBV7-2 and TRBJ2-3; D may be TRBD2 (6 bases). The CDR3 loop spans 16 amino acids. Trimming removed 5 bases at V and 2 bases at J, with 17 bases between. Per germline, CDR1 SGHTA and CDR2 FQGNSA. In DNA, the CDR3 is TGTGCCAGCAGCGCAAGGGACTCCCGCCTCACAGATACGCAGTATTTT. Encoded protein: CASSARDSRLTDTQYF. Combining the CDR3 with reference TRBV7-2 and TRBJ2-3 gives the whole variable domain GAGVSQSPSNKVTEKGKDVELRCDPISGHTALYWYRQSLGQGLEFLIYFQGNSAPDKSGLPSDRFSAERTGGSVSTLTIQRTQQEDSAVYLCASSARDSRLTDTQYFGPGTRLTVL.

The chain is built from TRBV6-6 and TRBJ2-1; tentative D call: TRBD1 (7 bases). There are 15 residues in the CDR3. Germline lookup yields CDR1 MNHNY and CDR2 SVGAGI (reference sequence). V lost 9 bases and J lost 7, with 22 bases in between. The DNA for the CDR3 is TGTGCCAGTTCCCTCCCCGGACAGGCGGGAAATGAGCAGTTCTTC. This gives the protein CASSLPGQAGNEQFF.

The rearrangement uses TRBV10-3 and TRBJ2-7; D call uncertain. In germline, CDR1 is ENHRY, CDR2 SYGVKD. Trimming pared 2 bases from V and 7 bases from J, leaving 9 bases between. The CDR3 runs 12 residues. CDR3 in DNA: TGTGCCATCAGTGAGGTCTCCTTGGAGCAGTACTTC. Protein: CAISEVSLEQYF.

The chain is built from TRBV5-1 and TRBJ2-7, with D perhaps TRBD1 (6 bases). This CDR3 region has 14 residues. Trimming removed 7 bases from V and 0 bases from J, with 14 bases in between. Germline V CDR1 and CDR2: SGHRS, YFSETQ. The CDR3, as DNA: TGCGCCAGCTCCGGACAGACTTACTCCTACGAGCAGTACTTC. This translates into CASSGQTYSYEQYF.

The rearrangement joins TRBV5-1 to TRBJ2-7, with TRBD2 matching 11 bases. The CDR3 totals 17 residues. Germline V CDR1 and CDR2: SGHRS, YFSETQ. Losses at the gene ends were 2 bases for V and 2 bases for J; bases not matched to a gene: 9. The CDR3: CASSLNRLAGRAYEQYF. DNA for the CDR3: TGCGCCAGCAGCTTAAACAGACTAGCGGGACGTGCCTACGAGCAGTACTTC.

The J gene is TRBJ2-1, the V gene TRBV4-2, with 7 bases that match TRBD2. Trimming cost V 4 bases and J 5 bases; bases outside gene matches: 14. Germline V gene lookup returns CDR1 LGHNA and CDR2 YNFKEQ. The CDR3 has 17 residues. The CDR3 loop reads CASSPNSRGTINNEQFF. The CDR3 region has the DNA TGTGCCAGCAGCCCCAACAGTCGGGGGACTATCAACAATGAGCAGTTCTTC.

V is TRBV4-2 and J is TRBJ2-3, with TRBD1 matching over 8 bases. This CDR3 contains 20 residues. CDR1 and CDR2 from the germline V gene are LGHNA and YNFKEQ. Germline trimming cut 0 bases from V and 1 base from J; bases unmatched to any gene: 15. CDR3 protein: CASSQEKGTGVQARTDTQYF. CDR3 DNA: TGTGCCAGCAGCCAAGAGAAAGGGACAGGCGTCCAAGCCCGCACAGATACGCAGTATTTT.

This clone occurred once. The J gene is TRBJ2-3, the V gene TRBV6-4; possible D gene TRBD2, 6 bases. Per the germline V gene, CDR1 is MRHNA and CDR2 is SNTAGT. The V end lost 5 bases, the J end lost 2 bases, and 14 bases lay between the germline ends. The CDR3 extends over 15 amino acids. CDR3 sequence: CASSPYSGYTDTQYF. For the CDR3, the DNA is TGTGCCAGCAGTCCCTATAGCGGATACACAGATACGCAGTATTTT.

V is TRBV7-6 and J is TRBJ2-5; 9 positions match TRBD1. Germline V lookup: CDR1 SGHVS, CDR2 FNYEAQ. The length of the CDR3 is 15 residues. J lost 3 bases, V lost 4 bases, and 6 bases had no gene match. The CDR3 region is CASSWVQGAKETQYF. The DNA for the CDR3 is TGTGCCAGCAGCTGGGTACAGGGGGCGAAAGAGACCCAGTACTTC.

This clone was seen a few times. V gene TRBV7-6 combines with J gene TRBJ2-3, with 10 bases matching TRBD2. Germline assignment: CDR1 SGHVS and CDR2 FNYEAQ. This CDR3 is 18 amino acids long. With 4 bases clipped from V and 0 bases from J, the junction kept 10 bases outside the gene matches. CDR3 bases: TGTGCCAGCAGCTCGAGAGCGGGAGGGTCAATTAGCACAGATACGCAGTATTTT. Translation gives CASSSRAGGSISTDTQYF.

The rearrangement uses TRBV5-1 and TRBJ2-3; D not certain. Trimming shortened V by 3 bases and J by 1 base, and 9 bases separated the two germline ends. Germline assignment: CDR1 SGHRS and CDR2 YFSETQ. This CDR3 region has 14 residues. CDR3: CASSSSTGTDTQYF. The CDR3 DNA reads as TGCGCCAGCAGCTCCTCGACGGGCACAGATACGCAGTATTTT. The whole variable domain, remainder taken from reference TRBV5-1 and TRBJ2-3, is KAGVTQTPRYLIKTRGQQVTLSCSPISGHRSVSWYQQTPGQGLQFLFEYFSETQRNKGNFPGRFSGRQFSNSRSEMNVSTLELGDSALYLCASSSSTGTDTQYFGPGTRLTVL.

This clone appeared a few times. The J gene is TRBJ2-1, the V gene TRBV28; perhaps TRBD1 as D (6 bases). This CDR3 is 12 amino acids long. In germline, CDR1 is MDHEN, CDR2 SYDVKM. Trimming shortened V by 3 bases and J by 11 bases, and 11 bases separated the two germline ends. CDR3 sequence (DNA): TGTGCCAGCAGTTTCCAGGGGAGACAGCAGTTCTTC. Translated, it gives CASSFQGRQQFF.

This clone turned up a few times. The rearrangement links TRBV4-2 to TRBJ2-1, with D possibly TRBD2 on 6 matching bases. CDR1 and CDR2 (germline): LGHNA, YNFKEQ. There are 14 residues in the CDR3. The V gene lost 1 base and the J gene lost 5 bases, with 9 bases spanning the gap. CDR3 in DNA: TGTGCCAGCAGCCAAGTACTAGCAGACAATGAGCAGTTCTTC. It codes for CASSQVLADNEQFF.

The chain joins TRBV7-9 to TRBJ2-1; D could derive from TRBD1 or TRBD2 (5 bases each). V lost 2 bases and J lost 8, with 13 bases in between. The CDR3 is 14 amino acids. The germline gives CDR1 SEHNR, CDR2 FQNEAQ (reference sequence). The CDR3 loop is CASSLTHRRDEQFF. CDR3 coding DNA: TGTGCCAGCAGCTTAACCCACAGGCGGGATGAGCAGTTCTTC.

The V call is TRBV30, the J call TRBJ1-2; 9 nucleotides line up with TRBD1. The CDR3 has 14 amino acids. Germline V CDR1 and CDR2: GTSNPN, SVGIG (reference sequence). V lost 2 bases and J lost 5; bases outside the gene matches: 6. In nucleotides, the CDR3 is TGTGCCTGGAGTCGGGACAGGGTGGAGTATGGCTACACCTTC. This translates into CAWSRDRVEYGYTF.

In nucleotides, the CDR3 is TGTGCCAGCACCCAAGGACAGCGTGGAAACACCATATATTTT. It codes for CASTQGQRGNTIYF. The chain links TRBV7-2 to TRBJ1-3, with D possibly TRBD1 on 6 matching bases. V was clipped by 7 bases and J by 3 bases, with 13 bases between them. This CDR3 is 14 amino acids long. From germline, CDR1 is SGHTA and CDR2 FQGNSA.

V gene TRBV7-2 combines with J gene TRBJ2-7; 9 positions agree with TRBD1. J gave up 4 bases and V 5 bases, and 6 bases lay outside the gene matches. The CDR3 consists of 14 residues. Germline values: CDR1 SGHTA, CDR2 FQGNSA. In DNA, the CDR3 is TGTGCCAGCAGCGGCGGACAGGGGAGGTACGAGCAGTACTTC. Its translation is CASSGGQGRYEQYF.